What follows are 16 T cell receptor beta chains derived from one specimen sequenced in a study of blood T cell repertoires in COVID-19. Repertoires were generated with immunoSEQ multiplex PCR, while TCRdb's copy carries only in-frame clones and drops some. The sample has just under 350,000 clones, around 90% seen once. Sequenced: peripheral blood. The receptors were gathered from a young woman who had recovered from COVID-19.

The chain uses TRBV5-1 and TRBJ2-2; 9 bases are shared with TRBD2. The V gene end was trimmed by 3 bases and the J gene end by 6 bases; junction bases not matched to a gene: 12. The CDR3 sequence is 17 residues long. Per the germline V gene, CDR1 is SGHRS and CDR2 is YFSETQ. The CDR3 loop reads CASSSKLAGVGSGELFF. CDR3 bases: TGCGCCAGCAGCTCCAAGTTAGCGGGAGTAGGCTCCGGGGAGCTGTTTTTT.

The genes are TRBV25-1 and TRBJ1-2; D is unclear. The CDR3 spans 13 residues. Germline CDR1 and CDR2: MGHDK and SYGVNS. Between the trimmed V and J ends, which lost 4 bases and 3 bases, there was a span of 9 bases. The CDR3 is CASSVSIDYGYTF. The CDR3 nucleotides are TGTGCCAGCAGTGTTTCCATAGACTATGGCTACACCTTC.

The CDR3 DNA follows: TGCAGCGTTGTTGGGGTTGGGGCCACTGAAGCTTTCTTT. Protein product: CSVVGVGATEAFF. The chain uses TRBV29-1 and TRBJ1-1; D is perhaps TRBD1 (5 bases). There are 13 residues in the CDR3. Trimming took 4 bases from V and 4 from J, leaving 13 bases between them. Germline loops: CDR1 SQVTM, CDR2 ANQGSEA.

The genes are TRBV29-1 and TRBJ1-1; TRBD1 matches at 8 bases. Trimming at V came to 5 bases and at J to 11 bases, leaving 7 bases not matched to a gene. This CDR3 contains 11 residues. Germline V gives CDR1 SQVTM, CDR2 ANQGSEA. The chain's CDR3 is CSVPTGAYAFF. The DNA for the CDR3 is TGCAGCGTTCCGACAGGGGCGTATGCTTTCTTT.

This chain joins TRBV5-5 and TRBJ2-1; D is possibly TRBD1 (5 bases). The CDR3 has 18 amino acids. V was clipped by 3 bases and J by 4 bases, with 23 bases between them. CDR1 is SGHKS, CDR2 YYEKEE, per germline (reference sequence). The DNA for the CDR3 is TGTGCCAGCAGCTCGTATGTTGGGGCCGCGGATAAGTACAATGAGCAGTTCTTC. It translates to CASSSYVGAADKYNEQFF.

The J gene is TRBJ1-2, the V gene TRBV28, with D perhaps matching TRBD1 (5 bases). Germline lookup yields CDR1 MDHEN and CDR2 SYDVKM. The V gene lost 5 bases and the J gene lost 8 bases, with 15 bases spanning the gap. This CDR3 comprises 13 residues. For the CDR3, the DNA is TGTGCCAGCAGTCCGTGGAGGGGACGCGGCTACACCTTC. It is translated as CASSPWRGRGYTF.

The V and J genes are TRBV14 and TRBJ2-3; 7 bases are a match to TRBD2. CDR3 length equals 16 residues. Per germline, CDR1 SGHDN and CDR2 FVKESK. Trimming removed 0 bases from V and 4 bases from J; junction bases left unmatched: 7. The CDR3, as DNA: TGTGCCAGCAGCCAAGAAATAGCGGGTGGACCAGATACGCAGTATTTT. Encoded protein: CASSQEIAGGPDTQYF.

The chain links TRBV20-1 to TRBJ2-3; 12 nucleotides line up with TRBD2. V was clipped by 3 bases and J by 0 bases; unmatched bases: 10. CDR3 length: 18 amino acids. Germline V gives CDR1 DFQATT, CDR2 SNEGSKA (reference sequence). CDR3: CSASPGLAGLSSTDTQYF. The CDR3 DNA reads TGCAGTGCTAGTCCCGGACTAGCGGGACTATCTAGCACAGATACGCAGTATTTT.

V usage is TRBV7-2 and J usage is TRBJ2-2; TRBD2 matches at 8 bases. The V gene's germline CDR1 is SGHTA and CDR2 FQGNSA. CDR3 length: 15 residues. V lost 2 bases to trimming and J lost 7 bases; unmatched junction nucleotides: 6. In DNA, the CDR3 is TGTGCCAGCAGCTTAAGGACTAGCAACGGCGGGGAGCTGTTTTTT. The encoded protein is CASSLRTSNGGELFF.

This chain connects TRBV7-2 to TRBJ2-6; D is unresolved. The germline CDR1 and CDR2 sequences are SGHTA and FQGNSA. V dropped 4 bases and J dropped 4 bases, with 5 bases sitting between them. The CDR3 is 13 residues long. CDR3 loop: CASSSPGANVLTF. The CDR3 region has the DNA TGTGCCAGCAGCTCCCCGGGGGCCAACGTCCTGACTTTC.

This chain joins TRBV7-6 and TRBJ2-3; D uncertain. With 5 bases removed from V and 3 bases from J, the gap between germline ends came to 21 bases. The CDR3 is 17 amino acids. Germline assignment: CDR1 SGHVS and CDR2 FNYEAQ. In nucleotides, the CDR3 is TGTGCCAGCAGCCCTCCCCGTCGGGTCGGAAGTACAGATACGCAGTATTTT. Translating gives CASSPPRRVGSTDTQYF.

V gene TRBV11-3 combines with J gene TRBJ2-1, with D maybe TRBD2 (5 bases). The CDR3 consists of 15 residues. Deletions cut 5 bases from V and 2 bases from J, with 13 bases between. The germline gives CDR1 SGHNT, CDR2 YENEEA. In nucleotides, the CDR3 is TGTGCCAGCAGCCGCGGAGGTCGACCCTACAATGAGCAGTTCTTC. It specifies CASSRGGRPYNEQFF.

The chain couples TRBV19 to TRBJ2-7; 7 nucleotides match TRBD2. This CDR3 is built from 15 residues. CDR1 and CDR2 (germline): LNHDA, SQIVND (reference sequence). After removal of 8 bases from V and 3 bases from J, the junction contained 13 bases not matched to a gene. CDR3 in DNA: TGTGCCAGTCCCTCCAGCGGGGAGTGCGACTACGAGCAGTACGTC. Its translation is CASPSSGECDYEQYV.

The rearrangement links TRBV28 to TRBJ1-2; 7 positions agree with TRBD1. Trimming at V came to 6 bases and at J to 8 bases, leaving 9 bases not matched to a gene. Germline loops: CDR1 MDHEN, CDR2 SYDVKM. The CDR3 consists of 13 residues. CDR3 loop: CASSPDRVRGYTF. Here the CDR3 DNA reads TGTGCCAGCAGCCCTGACAGGGTACGGGGCTACACCTTC.

This rearrangement joins TRBV6-5 to TRBJ2-1; D ambiguous. Looked up from germline, CDR1 is MNHEY and CDR2 is SVGAGI. Trimming stripped 2 bases from V and 5 bases from J, with 4 bases between. CDR3 length: 12 amino acids. The DNA of the CDR3 is TGTGCCAGCAGTTACGGAGACAATGAGCAGTTCTTC. Its protein is CASSYGDNEQFF.

In the case of this clone: Sequence at one end of the junction differs from germline and may be a read error. CDR3 amino acids: CASSKEGLSDTQYF. CDR3 in DNA: TGTGCCAGCAGCAAAGAGGGCCTGAGCGATACGCAGTATTTT. The chain couples TRBV3-1 (or the pseudogene TRBV3-2) to TRBJ2-3; D perhaps matches TRBD2 (5 bases). The CDR3 contains 14 residues. The germline V gene encodes CDR1 LGHDT and CDR2 YNNKEL (reference sequence).